One sample yielded the 15 T cell receptor beta chains listed below, sequenced in a study of shared clonotypes between healthy human individuals. Assay used: immunoSEQ multiplex PCR; TCRdb lists only in-frame clones, some missing. The table has a few million clones, 80% to 95% seen once. Sequenced: naive CD4+ T cells from PBMCs. The sample's subset: CD45RA+ positively selected. The receptors were gathered from a man between 18 and 35 years old in good health. Some clones in this sample may be carry-over from other donors' samples.

This chain links TRBV19 with TRBJ1-2, with D perhaps TRBD1 (5 bases). The CDR3 has 13 residues. Looked up from germline, CDR1 is LNHDA and CDR2 is SQIVND (reference sequence). The V and J ends lost 3 bases and 7 bases respectively, with 12 bases between them. The CDR3 DNA follows: TGTGCCAGTAGTATGGGGCCTGGGTCTGGCTACACCTTC. Amino acid sequence: CASSMGPGSGYTF. Complete variable domain (other parts from reference TRBV19 and TRBJ1-2): DGGITQSPKYLFRKEGQNVTLSCEQNLNHDAMYWYRQDPGQGLRLIYYSQIVNDFQKGDIAEGYSVSREKKESFPLTVTSAQKNPTAFYLCASSMGPGSGYTFGSGTRLTVV.

J is TRBJ2-1 and V is TRBV2; 13 bases map to TRBD2. The CDR3 spans 17 residues. Germline CDR1 SNHLY, CDR2 FYNNEI. The CDR3 sequence is CASAFGLAGERYNEQFF. CDR3 sequence (DNA): TGTGCTTCAGCATTCGGACTAGCGGGAGAAAGGTACAATGAGCAGTTCTTC.

The genes are TRBV5-6 and TRBJ2-7; unclear D gene. The germline V gene encodes CDR1 SGHDT and CDR2 YYEEEE. CDR3 size: 17 residues. The V end was cut by 1 base, the J end by 5 bases, with 22 bases between. For the CDR3, the DNA is TGTGCCAGCAGCTTGTCCCTATCGTCAGACAAGCGAGACGAGCAGTACTTC. Its protein is CASSLSLSSDKRDEQYF.

The chain links TRBV5-6 to TRBJ2-1, with 8 bases aligning to TRBD2. The trim removed 4 bases at V and 5 bases at J, leaving 8 bases unmatched. The CDR3 covers 15 residues. The germline V gene has CDR1 SGHDT and CDR2 YYEEEE. The CDR3 DNA sequence: TGTGCCAGCAGCAGGGAGCGGGAGTACGACAATGAGCAGTTCTTC. It translates to CASSREREYDNEQFF.

The chain is built from TRBV18 and TRBJ2-7, with a tentative D call TRBD1 (6 bases). From germline, CDR1 is KGHSH and CDR2 LQKENI. The CDR3 is 15 residues long. V lost 1 base, J lost 4 bases, and 14 bases lay in between. The CDR3 coding sequence is TGTGCCAGCTCACCACGGCAGGGGAATGTTTACGAGCAGTACTTC. Translation gives CASSPRQGNVYEQYF.

Here the CDR3 reads CASSVETGVWYEQYF. CDR3 DNA: TGTGCCAGCAGCGTAGAAACGGGAGTTTGGTACGAGCAGTACTTC. The rearrangement links TRBV9 to TRBJ2-7; the D gene is possibly TRBD2 (6 bases). The CDR3 spans 15 residues. Trimming stripped 0 bases from V and 4 bases from J, with 14 bases between. Germline V gives CDR1 SGDLS, CDR2 YYNGEE.

The CDR3 DNA sequence: TGTGCCAGCAGCTTAGCGGGAAGAGGAAAAGAGACCCAGTACTTC. Protein sequence: CASSLAGRGKETQYF. The chain links TRBV7-9 to TRBJ2-5; no reliable D call. CDR3 length equals 15 residues. Germline V gives CDR1 SEHNR, CDR2 FQNEAQ (reference sequence). Trimming took 0 bases from V and 3 from J, leaving 11 bases between them.

The genes are TRBV27 and TRBJ1-1; D uncertain. V lost 7 bases, J lost 1 base, and 13 bases lay in between. The CDR3 is 14 residues long. CDR1 and CDR2 (germline): MNHEY, SMNVEV (reference sequence). CDR3 coding DNA: TGTGCCAGCACTTCTTCCAGCCCGAACACTGAAGCTTTCTTT. It is translated as CASTSSSPNTEAFF.

The CDR3 loop is CASSLGGLAGSLLETQYF. In nucleotides, the CDR3 is TGCGCCAGCAGCTTGGGGGGACTAGCGGGCTCCTTGTTAGAGACCCAGTACTTC. This chain connects TRBV5-1 to TRBJ2-5, with 12 bases identical to TRBD2. J was trimmed by 4 bases and V by 0 bases; bases with no gene match: 10. The CDR3 consists of 18 residues. Germline CDR1 and CDR2: SGHRS and YFSETQ.

The chain employs TRBV9 and TRBJ2-7; D is perhaps TRBD1 or TRBD2 (5 bases each). V was pared by 4 bases and J by 3 bases, with 11 bases between. Germline CDR1 reads SGDLS; CDR2 reads YYNGEE. This CDR3 has 13 residues. CDR3 in DNA: TGTGCCAGCAGCAATCGGGACGGCTACGAGCAGTACTTC. Translated, it gives CASSNRDGYEQYF.

The chain joins TRBV18 to TRBJ1-2; D is possibly TRBD1 (5 bases). V gave up 3 bases and J gave up 4 bases, with 18 bases separating them. The CDR3 has 16 residues. CDR1 and CDR2 (germline): KGHSH, LQKENI. The CDR3 sequence is CASSPPRPGPLYGYTF. In nucleotides, the CDR3 is TGTGCCAGCTCACCTCCCAGGCCAGGGCCCCTCTATGGCTACACCTTC. The full variable domain, completed using reference TRBV18 and TRBJ1-2, is NAGVMQNPRHLVRRRGQEARLRCSPMKGHSHVYWYRQLPEEGLKFMVYLQKENIIDESGMPKERFSAEFPKEGPSILRIQQVVRGDSAAYFCASSPPRPGPLYGYTFGSGTRLTVV.

The chain is built from TRBV9 and TRBJ2-1; D perhaps matches TRBD2 (5 bases). The V gene's germline CDR1 is SGDLS and CDR2 YYNGEE. The CDR3 runs 15 residues. V lost 0 bases to trimming and J lost 4 bases, with 11 bases between them. The CDR3 here is CASSVAGNNYNEQFF. Here the CDR3 DNA reads TGTGCCAGCAGCGTAGCGGGGAATAATTACAATGAGCAGTTCTTC.

The CDR3 region is CASSVSGQEAFF. CDR3 DNA: TGTGCCAGCAGCGTATCAGGACAGGAAGCTTTCTTT. The rearrangement uses TRBV9 and TRBJ1-1, with D possibly being TRBD1 (6 bases). V was pared by 1 base and J by 8 bases, with 9 bases between. Germline V gene data show CDR1 as SGDLS and CDR2 as YYNGEE. The CDR3 extends over 12 amino acids.

The rearrangement joins TRBV5-1 to TRBJ1-1; D may be TRBD1 (6 bases). There are 14 residues in the CDR3. In germline, CDR1 is SGHRS, CDR2 YFSETQ. The V end was cut by 2 bases, the J end by 4 bases, with 12 bases between. The CDR3, as DNA: TGCGCCAGCAGCTTCACAGGGATGGGCACTGAAGCTTTCTTT. Residues: CASSFTGMGTEAFF.

The rearrangement joins TRBV9 to TRBJ1-4, with D maybe TRBD1 (6 bases). V was clipped by 4 bases and J by 4 bases, with 11 bases between them. CDR1 is SGDLS and CDR2 is YYNGEE in the germline V gene. The CDR3 covers 14 residues. The DNA for the CDR3 is TGTGCCAGCAGCCCGGACAGCTTTAATGAAAAACTGTTTTTT. Translating it yields CASSPDSFNEKLFF.